This T cell receptor (beta chain) was recorded in a study of blood T cells in healthy people across ages. This clonotype turned up a few times. Then a second PCR, running roughly 7 to 12 cycles, was carried out with a sample-barcoded 5' primer and a J-beta primer mix. Each CDR3 protein gets one entry after TCRdb re-called the 5' RACE reads with MiXCR. The table shows 850,000 to 1,000,000 distinct CDR3 sequences, with roughly 50% occurring only once. This receptor was obtained from a woman in her fifties or sixties in good health. The specimen sequenced was blood.

CDR3 sequence reads: CASSYGNSQETQYF. Here the CDR3 DNA reads TGTGCCAGCAGTTACGGAAATTCGCAAGAGACCCAGTACTTC. The rearrangement joins TRBV6-5 to TRBJ2-5; D unclear. Looked up from germline, CDR1 is MNHEY and CDR2 is SVGAGI. Between the trimmed V and J ends, which lost 2 bases and 2 bases, there was a span of 9 bases. There are 14 residues in the CDR3.